The 22 T cell receptor beta chains below come from one sample, sequenced in a study of cytomegalovirus exposure and HLA in healthy donors (dated 2017 in TCRdb). Library construction relied on the immunoSEQ multiplex PCR assay. For the multiplex PCR, a mixture combining 60 forward primers for TCR Vbeta segments and 13 reverse primers for TCR Jbeta segments was used. TCRdb took over this immuneACCESS table, retaining in-frame rearrangements with V and J assigned. Such tables are incomplete; in checked studies, under half of the missing clones stem from an unresolved V gene, and the remainder is unexplained. This sample gives some 110,000 clones in total; roughly 72% of them show up just once. Of the sample, roughly 12% falls within the top ten clones. The sample was PBMCs. The receptors stem from a woman aged 45-65 years in good health and CMV-seropositive.

V gene TRBV5-5 combines with J gene TRBJ2-3; 10 bases fit TRBD1. The germline gives CDR1 SGHKS, CDR2 YYEKEE (reference sequence). Trimming at V came to 1 base and at J to 1 base, leaving 3 bases not matched to a gene. This CDR3 comprises 16 residues. As DNA, the CDR3 is TGTGCCAGCAGCTTGCCTGGGACAGGGGGCACAGATACGCAGTATTTT. Encoded protein: CASSLPGTGGTDTQYF.

The gene calls are TRBV7-9 and TRBJ2-7; TRBD1 matches at 8 bases. The CDR3 is 14 amino acids. Per germline, CDR1 SEHNR and CDR2 FQNEAQ (reference sequence). V shed 5 bases and J 2 bases; nucleotides not matched to a gene: 5. In DNA, the CDR3 is TGTGCCAGCAGCCCGCAGGGACAGGCCTACGAGCAGTACTTC. It translates to CASSPQGQAYEQYF. Supplemented by reference TRBV7-9 and TRBJ2-7, the full variable domain reads DTGVSQNPRHKITKRGQNVTFRCDPISEHNRLYWYRQTLGQGPEFLTYFQNEAQLEKSRLLSDRFSAERPKGSFSTLEIQRTEQGDSAMYLCASSPQGQAYEQYFGPGTRLTVT.

A few counts support this clone. This chain links TRBV28 with TRBJ1-1; 7 nucleotides line up with TRBD1. The germline V gene encodes CDR1 MDHEN and CDR2 SYDVKM. Unmatched junction bases numbered 14, after V lost 4 bases and J lost 9 bases. This CDR3 has 15 residues. The CDR3 sequence: CASSSVTGLANQAFF. The CDR3, as DNA: TGTGCCAGCAGTTCAGTGACAGGGCTGGCAAACCAAGCTTTCTTT. The full variable domain, in which reference TRBV28 and TRBJ1-1 provide the parts outside the CDR3, is DVKVTQSSRYLVKRTGEKVFLECVQDMDHENMFWYRQDPGLGLRLIYFSYDVKMKEKGDIPEGYSVSREKKERFSLILESASTNQTSMYLCASSSVTGLANQAFFGQGTRLTVV.

The chain links TRBV7-2 to TRBJ2-7; 12 bases are shared with TRBD2. The V gene's germline CDR1 is SGHTA and CDR2 FQGNSA. J lost 5 bases, V lost 2 bases, and 1 base had no gene match. This CDR3 is 14 amino acids long. CDR3 protein: CASSLWTSGDEQYF. CDR3 nucleotide sequence: TGTGCCAGCAGCTTATGGACTAGCGGGGACGAGCAGTACTTC.

J is TRBJ2-1 and V is TRBV19; 7 positions agree with TRBD1. The CDR3 extends over 16 amino acids. With V trimmed by 4 bases and J by 4 bases, 10 bases remained unmatched. CDR1 is LNHDA and CDR2 is SQIVND in the germline V gene (reference sequence). CDR3 DNA: TGTGCCAGTAGTAATTATGGGGGACAGAGATACAATGAGCAGTTCTTC. This sequence encodes CASSNYGGQRYNEQFF.

V is TRBV11-2 and J is TRBJ2-1, with a weak D call TRBD2 (6 bases). This CDR3 is 17 amino acids long. Trimming took off 5 bases at V and 3 bases at J, with 20 bases between the two ends. From germline, CDR1 is SGHAT and CDR2 FQNNGV. The DNA of the CDR3 is TGTGCCAGCAGCCCCTCTACGGGCGGGGATTACTACAATGAGCAGTTCTTC. Protein product: CASSPSTGGDYYNEQFF.

The chain recombines TRBV7-2 with TRBJ1-1; D unclear. The CDR3 extends over 15 amino acids. The germline V and J ends were trimmed by 4 bases and 5 bases, with 17 bases remaining between them. Germline CDR1 is SGHTA and CDR2 is FQGNSA. Here the CDR3 reads CASSSPTRIWTEAFF. CDR3 DNA: TGTGCCAGCAGCTCTCCGACGAGGATTTGGACTGAAGCTTTCTTT.

The rearrangement uses TRBV7-7 and TRBJ2-7, with TRBD1 matching over 8 bases. J gave up 3 bases and V 5 bases, and 6 bases lay outside the gene matches. CDR1 and CDR2 from the germline V gene are SSHAT and FNYEAQ (reference sequence). The CDR3 is 14 amino acids. The DNA for the CDR3 is TGTGCCAGCAGCACCGGGACAGGACGCTACGAGCAGTACTTC. Protein sequence: CASSTGTGRYEQYF.

The gene calls are TRBV7-2 and TRBJ1-2; D is ambiguous. The CDR3 has 14 amino acids. The V and J ends lost 4 bases and 4 bases respectively, with 13 bases between them. Per the germline V gene, CDR1 is SGHTA and CDR2 is FQGNSA. This CDR3 is CASSSSTGIYGYTF. For the CDR3, the DNA is TGTGCCAGCAGCTCCTCTACCGGGATCTATGGCTACACCTTC. Full variable domain (outside the CDR3, taken from reference TRBV7-2 and TRBJ1-2): GAGVSQSPSNKVTEKGKDVELRCDPISGHTALYWYRQSLGQGLEFLIYFQGNSAPDKSGLPSDRFSAERTGGSVSTLTIQRTQQEDSAVYLCASSSSTGIYGYTFGSGTRLTVV.

This clone was recorded only once. This chain links TRBV14 with TRBJ1-3, with D possibly being TRBD1 (5 bases). The V end was cut by 0 bases, the J end by 2 bases, with 14 bases between. This CDR3 is built from 17 residues. In germline, CDR1 is SGHDN, CDR2 FVKESK. The CDR3 is CASSQDLTGGAGNTIYF. The CDR3 DNA sequence: TGTGCCAGCAGCCAAGATCTAACAGGCGGTGCTGGAAACACCATATATTTT.

The V gene is TRBV6-5, the J gene TRBJ1-1, with D perhaps TRBD1 (5 bases). Deletions cut 7 bases from V and 4 bases from J, with 13 bases between. CDR3 length: 13 residues. CDR1 MNHEY and CDR2 SVGAGI come from the germline V gene. The CDR3 DNA follows: TGTGCCAGCACTCCGGGGGGGACCACTGAAGCTTTCTTT. It is translated as CASTPGGTTEAFF.

The rearrangement uses TRBV9 and TRBJ2-7; TRBD1 aligns across 7 bases. J gave up 3 bases and V 4 bases, and 7 bases lay outside the gene matches. This CDR3 region has 14 residues. Looked up from germline, CDR1 is SGDLS and CDR2 is YYNGEE. The CDR3 DNA is TGTGCCAGCAGCCCCGACAGGGAGTACTACGAGCAGTACTTC. Translating it yields CASSPDREYYEQYF.

This chain joins TRBV29-1 and TRBJ2-5, with a possible D match to TRBD1 (5 bases). Germline CDR1 is SQVTM and CDR2 is ANQGSEA. V was shortened by 3 bases and J by 5 bases, with 7 bases between the two germline ends. The CDR3 is 11 amino acids. The CDR3 region is CSVDWGETQYF. The CDR3 DNA reads TGCAGCGTTGATTGGGGCGAGACCCAGTACTTC.

The chain couples TRBV29-1 to TRBJ1-1, with TRBD1 matching over 8 bases. The CDR3 totals 15 residues. The germline gives CDR1 SQVTM, CDR2 ANQGSEA. Unmatched junction bases numbered 12, after V lost 7 bases and J lost 2 bases. CDR3: CSAAWDRIFNTEAFF. CDR3 in DNA: TGCAGCGCCGCGTGGGACAGGATTTTTAACACTGAAGCTTTCTTT.

The table lists this clone with a few counts. J is TRBJ2-7 and V is TRBV5-1; 10 bases map to TRBD1. CDR1 and CDR2 (germline): SGHRS, YFSETQ. The CDR3 runs to 15 residues. Trimming took 4 bases from V and 7 from J; bases not matched to a gene: 11. The CDR3 region is CASSPGGTGAREQYF. The CDR3 region has the DNA TGCGCCAGCAGCCCGGGGGGGACAGGGGCTCGGGAGCAGTACTTC. The complete variable domain, with remaining parts taken from reference TRBV5-1 and TRBJ2-7, reads KAGVTQTPRYLIKTRGQQVTLSCSPISGHRSVSWYQQTPGQGLQFLFEYFSETQRNKGNFPGRFSGRQFSNSRSEMNVSTLELGDSALYLCASSPGGTGAREQYFGPGTRLTVT.

This clone was seen a handful of times. Written as DNA, the CDR3 is TGTGCCAGCAGGACCGGGACTAGCGTGGAGACCCAGTACTTC. Its protein product is CASRTGTSVETQYF. V gene TRBV2 combines with J gene TRBJ2-5, with 10 bases fitting TRBD2. The CDR3 is 14 residues long. Losses at the gene ends were 6 bases for V and 5 bases for J; bases not matched to a gene: 6. Germline lookup yields CDR1 SNHLY and CDR2 FYNNEI.

This clone was seen a single time. The CDR3: CASSTRTSGGTDTQYF. The CDR3, as DNA: TGTGCCAGCTCAACAAGGACTAGCGGTGGTACAGATACGCAGTATTTT. The rearrangement links TRBV18 to TRBJ2-3, with 10 positions matching TRBD2. The CDR3 is 16 amino acids. Per the germline V gene, CDR1 is KGHSH and CDR2 is LQKENI. V shed 5 bases, J shed 3 bases, and the junction held 8 bases outside the gene matches.

The chain recombines TRBV19 with TRBJ2-3, with TRBD2 matching 14 bases. There are 19 residues in the CDR3. Losses at the gene ends were 5 bases for V and 4 bases for J; bases not matched to a gene: 14. The V gene's germline CDR1 is LNHDA and CDR2 SQIVND (reference sequence). The CDR3 sequence: CASSLQGGTSGGPADTQYF. The CDR3 nucleotides are TGTGCCAGTAGTCTGCAAGGGGGGACTAGCGGGGGTCCCGCAGATACGCAGTATTTT. The variable domain in full, with the rest retrieved from reference TRBV19 and TRBJ2-3, is DGGITQSPKYLFRKEGQNVTLSCEQNLNHDAMYWYRQDPGQGLRLIYYSQIVNDFQKGDIAEGYSVSREKKESFPLTVTSAQKNPTAFYLCASSLQGGTSGGPADTQYFGPGTRLTVL.

The chain is built from TRBV6-1 and TRBJ1-2; D gene uncertain. The CDR3 is 12 amino acids. The germline V and J ends were trimmed by 7 bases and 0 bases, with 6 bases remaining between them. Germline-derived CDR1 and CDR2 are MNHNS and SASEGT. CDR3 in amino acids: CASNTANYGYTF. The DNA of the CDR3 is TGTGCCAGCAACACAGCTAACTATGGCTACACCTTC.

This rearrangement joins TRBV30 to TRBJ1-1; 7 nucleotides match TRBD1. V trimming: 2 bases; J trimming: 8 bases; junction bases outside the gene matches: 8. This CDR3 comprises 13 residues. CDR1 and CDR2 from the germline V gene are GTSNPN and SVGIG (reference sequence). The CDR3 nucleotides read TGTGCCTGGAGTTTGACAGGGCGGGCCGAAGCTTTCTTT. This codes for CAWSLTGRAEAFF.

The chain joins TRBV7-8 to TRBJ2-3; 10 bases line up with TRBD2. The CDR3 contains 16 residues. V gave up 4 bases and J gave up 7 bases; unmatched junction bases: 11. CDR1 SGHVS and CDR2 FQNEAQ come from the germline V gene. The CDR3 coding sequence is TGTGCCAGCAGCTCTCACGAGCGGGGGGGCCGCAATACGCAGTATTTT. Translation gives CASSSHERGGRNTQYF.

The rearrangement joins TRBV27 to TRBJ2-7, with D possibly being TRBD2 (5 bases). The V end was cut by 5 bases, the J end by 0 bases, with 17 bases between. This CDR3 contains 16 residues. CDR1 is MNHEY, CDR2 SMNVEV, per germline (reference sequence). For the CDR3, the DNA is TGTGCCAGCAGTCCCCTAGGAGCGGCCAGCTCCTACGAGCAGTACTTC. As protein: CASSPLGAASSYEQYF.